This is a list of T cell receptor beta chains from one sample in a study of blood T cell repertoires in COVID-19. Sequencing used immunoSEQ multiplex PCR; TCRdb keeps in-frame clones, though not all of them. The sample has more than 35,000 clones, 70% to 90% seen once. Sequencing used peripheral blood. The receptors were gathered from a man aged 65 to 79 with active COVID-19. The CDR3 runs from the conserved cysteine through the conserved F or W.

TRBV7-9	TRBJ2-5	CASSFSTPAQYF
TRBV7-2	TRBJ1-5	CASSFLGRQPQHF
TRBV28	TRBJ1-5	CASRLGQGNQPQHF
TRBV6-1	TRBJ1-1	CASSEGAVRNTEAFF
TRBV6-5	TRBJ1-1	CASSYSGGGTEAFF
TRBV5-5	TRBJ2-6	CASSLAAGFSGANVLTF
TRBV18	TRBJ1-5	CASSPGTVYNQPQHF
TRBV7-2	TRBJ2-1	CASSSDWRGEQFF
TRBV7-3	TRBJ2-1	CASSLTGQGYNEQFF
TRBV27	TRBJ1-2	CASTRTAYYGYTF
TRBV6-8	TRBJ1-5	CASNNRVLRNQPQHF
TRBV18	TRBJ1-1	CASSPAAGPNTEAFF
TRBV18	TRBJ1-4	CASSPSGTGVTDNEKLFF
TRBV9	TRBJ2-5	CASSLTVAGGQETQYF